This entry describes one T cell receptor (beta chain). Method: immunoSEQ multiplex PCR; TCRdb's copy keeps in-frame clones and lacks some. This table has some 270,000 clones, over 75% appearing once. The CDR3 spans 12 residues. V shed 5 bases and J shed 0 bases, with 4 bases lying between them. Germline CDR1 and CDR2: SQVTM and ANQGSEA. This specimen comes from a study of blood T cell repertoires in COVID-19. The chain carries TRBV29-1 and TRBJ1-4; no clear D. The sequence was collected from a human donor with COVID-19, enrolled during active disease. The donor label of this sample is uncertain. The source material was peripheral blood. The CDR3 DNA is TGCAGCGTTACTGCAACTAATGAAAAACTGTTTTTT. Translating gives CSVTATNEKLFF. The full variable domain, in which reference TRBV29-1 and TRBJ1-4 provide the parts outside the CDR3, is SAVISQKPSRDICQRGTSLTIQCQVDSQVTMMFWYRQQPGQSLTLIATANQGSEATYESGFVIDKFPISRPNLTFSTLTVSNMSPEDSSIYLCSVTATNEKLFFGSGTQLSVL.